This entry is about one TCR beta chain. The antigen remains undetermined. TCRdb's table, derived via immunoSEQ multiplex PCR, lists solely in-frame clones and lacks some. The sample has 31,000 or so clones; around 90% are singletons. This sample was included in a study of T cells in narcolepsy. Study-wide points: Blood of same and different patients, but not healthy controls, reportedly held recurring autoreactive clonotypes.

Sequencing was carried out using CD45RA- memory CD4+ T cells from PBMCs. The sequence was obtained from a human donor with narcolepsy.

The CDR3 DNA reads as TGTGCCAGCAGGGGGACCCGGGAGGTACAAGAGACCCAGTACTTC. Its protein is CASRGTREVQETQYF. The chain is built from TRBV2 and TRBJ2-5; 7 positions agree with TRBD2. This CDR3 region has 15 residues. The ends lost 6 bases at V and 2 bases at J; junction bases unmatched: 9. Germline loops: CDR1 SNHLY, CDR2 FYNNEI.